This TCR beta chain was sequenced in a study of blood T cell repertoires in COVID-19 (dated by TCRdb to 2018 to 2020). General notes on the study: Collaborator samples came from the United States, Italy and Spain and covered acute and convalescent phases of COVID-19. The prospective study material was composed of cDNA or gDNA derived from T cells, B-cell-depleted T cells, or PBMCs. Deeply sampled blood TCRbeta repertoires from subjects exposed to, actively infected with, or recovered from COVID-19 were included in the dataset. The repertoires were released in a freely available public database meant as a resource for research on the immune response to SARS-CoV-2. Samples came from the ongoing ImmuneRACE study (first 160 participants) plus 1,254 subjects from 6 global collaborators. Sample metadata almost always included a de-identified subject ID, COVID-19 status, age in years and sex. Where available, HLA class I and class II types were obtained from metadata supplied by the sample provider rather than from assay-based typing.

Participants in the prospective study were enrolled through a virtual design, were aged roughly 18 to 100 years, and lived in 24 United States geographic areas. In the prospective study, cohorts were assigned on the basis of participant-reported clinical history obtained from a screening survey and a study questionnaire. Exposed participants were defined as having been in contact with someone with a PCR-confirmed or clinician-diagnosed COVID-19 case within 2 weeks of study entry. Mobile phlebotomists in the prospective study collected whole blood, serum and a nasopharyngeal or oropharyngeal swab from every participant. Prospective study participants could optionally give additional blood draws and questionnaires over an approximately two-month period. Before DNA extraction, blood samples from the prospective study were shipped at room temperature or frozen. The germline V gene gives CDR1 as KGHDR and CDR2 as SFDVKD. CDR3 length: 14 amino acids, cysteine to phenylalanine. Only CDR3 DNA remains: 42 bases, in frame from the first base. V and J are truncated by 5 bases and 1 base respectively, leaving an intervening sequence of 10 bases.

Here is what the overall study found, with its caveats: Clinical and demographic metadata were provided uncurated, with the amount varying by source and participant.

The immunoSEQ Assay, a bias-controlled multiplex PCR, was used to amplify TCRbeta CDR3 regions from genomic DNA. In the source study's methods: The number of nucleated cells in each sample was estimated from the amplification of reference gene primers within the assay. To quantify the absolute abundance of each unique TCRbeta CDR3 rearrangement, sequence reads were collapsed and filtered. For each sample, productive Simpson clonality was calculated as the square root of Simpson's diversity index over productive rearrangements. Here the immuneACCESS table is served through TCRdb, limited to in-frame sequences with V and J called. Missing clones are a known gap in these copies; in checked studies unresolved V genes cover under half, and the rest lacks a known reason. V and J calls and clone size come straight from that table; D and trimming were deduced from the DNA. This sample is represented by 250,000 to 300,000 clones; 82% of them were singletons. The ten biggest clones cover roughly 4.7% of the sample.

As to this clone: What this receptor recognizes is not known. No much larger clone exists at a distance of one base, and base qualities are not known.

The material sequenced was PBMCs or T cells enriched from blood (not recorded which). This TCR was recovered from a man in his forties who had been exposed to COVID-19. Recombination joined TRBV24-1 with TRBJ1-1; no D gene call is confident. The nucleotide sequence is TGTGCCACCAGTGGGGCCTATGAGAACACTGAAGCTTTCTTT. The encoded protein is CATSGAYENTEAFF.